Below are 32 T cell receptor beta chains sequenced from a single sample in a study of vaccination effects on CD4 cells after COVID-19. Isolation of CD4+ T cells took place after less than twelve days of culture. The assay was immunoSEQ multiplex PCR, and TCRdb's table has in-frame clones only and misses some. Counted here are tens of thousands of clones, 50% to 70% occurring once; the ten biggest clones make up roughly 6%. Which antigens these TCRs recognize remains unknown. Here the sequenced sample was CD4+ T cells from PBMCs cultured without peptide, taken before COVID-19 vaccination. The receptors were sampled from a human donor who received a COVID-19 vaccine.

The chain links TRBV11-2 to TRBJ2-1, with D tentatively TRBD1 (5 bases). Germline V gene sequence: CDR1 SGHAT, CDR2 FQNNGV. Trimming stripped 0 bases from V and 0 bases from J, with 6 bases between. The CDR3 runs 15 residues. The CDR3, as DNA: TGTGCCAGCAGCTTAGAAGGGGCCTCCTACAATGAGCAGTTCTTC. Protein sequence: CASSLEGASYNEQFF. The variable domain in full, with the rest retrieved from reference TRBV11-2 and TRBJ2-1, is EAGVAQSPRYKIIEKRQSVAFWCNPISGHATLYWYQQILGQGPKLLIQFQNNGVVDDSQLPKDRFSAERLKGVDSTLKIQPAKLEDSAVYLCASSLEGASYNEQFFGPGTRLTVL.

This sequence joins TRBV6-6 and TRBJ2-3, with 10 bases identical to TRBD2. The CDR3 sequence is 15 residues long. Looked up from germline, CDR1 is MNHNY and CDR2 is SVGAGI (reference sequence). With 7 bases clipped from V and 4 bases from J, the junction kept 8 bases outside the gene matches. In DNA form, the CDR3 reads TGTGCCAGCACCCCAGCGGGGGGGCCGCCAGATACGCAGTATTTT. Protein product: CASTPAGGPPDTQYF.

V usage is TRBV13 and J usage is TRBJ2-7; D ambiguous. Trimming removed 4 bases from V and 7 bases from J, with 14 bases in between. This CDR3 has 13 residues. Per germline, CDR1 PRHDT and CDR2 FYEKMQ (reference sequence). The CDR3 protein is CASSYNRPREQYF. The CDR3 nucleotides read TGTGCCAGCAGCTACAATAGACCGCGGGAGCAGTACTTC.

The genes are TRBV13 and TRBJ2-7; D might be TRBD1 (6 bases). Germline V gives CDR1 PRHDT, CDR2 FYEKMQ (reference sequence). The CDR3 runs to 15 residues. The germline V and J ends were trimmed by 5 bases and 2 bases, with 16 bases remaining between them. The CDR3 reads CASSPPGQFTYEQYF. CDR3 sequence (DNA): TGTGCCAGCAGCCCTCCTGGACAGTTCACCTACGAGCAGTACTTC.

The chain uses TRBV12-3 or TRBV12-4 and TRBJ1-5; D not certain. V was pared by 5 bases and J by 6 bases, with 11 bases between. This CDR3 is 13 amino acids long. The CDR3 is CASSLRTFQPQHF. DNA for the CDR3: TGTGCCAGCAGTCTGAGGACTTTTCAGCCCCAGCATTTT.

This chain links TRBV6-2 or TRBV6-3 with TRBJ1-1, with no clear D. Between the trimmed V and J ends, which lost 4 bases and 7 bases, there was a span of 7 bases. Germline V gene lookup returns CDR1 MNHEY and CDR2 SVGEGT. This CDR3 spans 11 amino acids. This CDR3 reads CASSSVGEAFF. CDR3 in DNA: TGTGCCAGCAGTTCGGTGGGTGAAGCTTTCTTT.

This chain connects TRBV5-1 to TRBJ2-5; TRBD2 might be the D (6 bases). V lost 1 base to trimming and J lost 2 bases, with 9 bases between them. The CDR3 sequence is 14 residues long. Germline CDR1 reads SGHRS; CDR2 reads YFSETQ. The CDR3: CASSLLSGQETQYF. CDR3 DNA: TGCGCCAGCAGCTTGTTGAGCGGGCAAGAGACCCAGTACTTC. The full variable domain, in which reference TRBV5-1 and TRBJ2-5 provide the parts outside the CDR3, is KAGVTQTPRYLIKTRGQQVTLSCSPISGHRSVSWYQQTPGQGLQFLFEYFSETQRNKGNFPGRFSGRQFSNSRSEMNVSTLELGDSALYLCASSLLSGQETQYFGPGTRLLVL.

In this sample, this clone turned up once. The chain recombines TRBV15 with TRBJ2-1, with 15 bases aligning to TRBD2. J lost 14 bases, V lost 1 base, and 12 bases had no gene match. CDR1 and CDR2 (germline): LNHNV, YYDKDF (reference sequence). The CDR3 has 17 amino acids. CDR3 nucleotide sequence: TGTGCCACCAGCAGAGGCTTAACCGGACTAGCGGGAGGGCTAGAGTTCTTC. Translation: CATSRGLTGLAGGLEFF.

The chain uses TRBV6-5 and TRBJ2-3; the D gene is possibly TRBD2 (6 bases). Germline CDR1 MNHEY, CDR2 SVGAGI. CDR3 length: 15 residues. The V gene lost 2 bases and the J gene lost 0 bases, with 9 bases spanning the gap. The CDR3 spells CASSYGGSSTDTQYF. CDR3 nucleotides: TGTGCCAGCAGTTACGGAGGGAGCAGCACAGATACGCAGTATTTT.

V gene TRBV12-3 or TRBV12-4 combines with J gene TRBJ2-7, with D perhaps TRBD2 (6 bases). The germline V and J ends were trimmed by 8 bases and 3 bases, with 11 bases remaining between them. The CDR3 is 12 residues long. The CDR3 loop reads CASGGGRYEQYF. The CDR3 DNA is TGTGCCAGCGGCGGAGGGCGCTACGAGCAGTACTTC.

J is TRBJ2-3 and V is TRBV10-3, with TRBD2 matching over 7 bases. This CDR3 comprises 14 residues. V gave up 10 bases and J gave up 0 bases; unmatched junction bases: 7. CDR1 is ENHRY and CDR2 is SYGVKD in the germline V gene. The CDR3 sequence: CATLAEPSTDTQYF. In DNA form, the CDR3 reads TGTGCCACCCTAGCGGAACCTAGCACAGATACGCAGTATTTT.

The CDR3 bases are TGTGCCAGTAGTATTGGCGTAGGCCCCTACGAGCAGTACTTC. This codes for CASSIGVGPYEQYF. The chain recombines TRBV19 with TRBJ2-7; no definite D call. The CDR3 is made up of 14 amino acids. Germline CDR1 and CDR2: LNHDA and SQIVND (reference sequence). Trimming removed 3 bases from V and 2 bases from J, with 11 bases in between.

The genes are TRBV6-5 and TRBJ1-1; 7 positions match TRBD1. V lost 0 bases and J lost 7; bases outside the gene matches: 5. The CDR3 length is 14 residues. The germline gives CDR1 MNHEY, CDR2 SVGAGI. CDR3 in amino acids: CASSYSNRGSEAFF. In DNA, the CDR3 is TGTGCCAGCAGTTACTCGAACAGGGGAAGTGAAGCTTTCTTT.

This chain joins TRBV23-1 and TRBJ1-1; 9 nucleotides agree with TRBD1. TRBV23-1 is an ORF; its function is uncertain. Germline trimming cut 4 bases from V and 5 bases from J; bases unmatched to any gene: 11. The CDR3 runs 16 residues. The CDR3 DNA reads TGCGCCAGCAGTCCCGTTATTAGACAGGGGGATACTGAAGCTTTCTTT. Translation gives CASSPVIRQGDTEAFF.

CDR3 coding DNA: TGTGCCAGCAGTTTAGGGACAGAGTATGGCTACACCTTC. Its protein product is CASSLGTEYGYTF. The chain is built from TRBV28 and TRBJ1-2; 7 nucleotides match TRBD1. Germline loops: CDR1 MDHEN, CDR2 SYDVKM. The CDR3 loop spans 13 amino acids. V was clipped by 2 bases and J by 5 bases; unmatched bases: 2.

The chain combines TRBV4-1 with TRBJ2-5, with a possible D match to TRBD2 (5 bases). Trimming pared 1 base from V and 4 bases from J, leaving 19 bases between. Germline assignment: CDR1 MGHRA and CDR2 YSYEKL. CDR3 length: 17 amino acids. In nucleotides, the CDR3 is TGCGCCAGCAGCCAAGCCCAGGCAGGCGGGCATGGAGAGACCCAGTACTTC. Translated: CASSQAQAGGHGETQYF.

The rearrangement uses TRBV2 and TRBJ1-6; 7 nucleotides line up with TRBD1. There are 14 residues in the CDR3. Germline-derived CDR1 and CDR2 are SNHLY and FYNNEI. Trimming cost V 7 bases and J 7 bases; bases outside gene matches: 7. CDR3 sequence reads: CASNQGGKNSPLHF. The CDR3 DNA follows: TGTGCCAGCAATCAGGGGGGCAAGAATTCACCCCTCCACTTT.

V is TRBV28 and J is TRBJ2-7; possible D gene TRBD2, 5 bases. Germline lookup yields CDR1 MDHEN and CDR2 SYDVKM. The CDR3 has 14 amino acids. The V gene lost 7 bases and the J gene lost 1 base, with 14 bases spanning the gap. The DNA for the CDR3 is TGTGCCAGCAATAGAGCCGGGGTATCCTACGAGCAGTACTTC. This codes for CASNRAGVSYEQYF.

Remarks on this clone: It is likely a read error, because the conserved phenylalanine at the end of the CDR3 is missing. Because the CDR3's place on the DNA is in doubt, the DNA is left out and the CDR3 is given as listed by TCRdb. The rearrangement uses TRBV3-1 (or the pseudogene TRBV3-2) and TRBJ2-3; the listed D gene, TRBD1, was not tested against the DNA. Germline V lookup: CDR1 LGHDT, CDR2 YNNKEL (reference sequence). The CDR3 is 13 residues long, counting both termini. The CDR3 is CASSQGRTGQRDV.

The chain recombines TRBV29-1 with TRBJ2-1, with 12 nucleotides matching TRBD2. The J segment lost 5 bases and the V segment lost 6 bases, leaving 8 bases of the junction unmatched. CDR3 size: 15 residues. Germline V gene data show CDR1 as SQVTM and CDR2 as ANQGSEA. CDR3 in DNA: TGCAGCGTCGCCGGACTAGCGGGGTTAAACAATGAGCAGTTCTTC. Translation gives CSVAGLAGLNNEQFF.

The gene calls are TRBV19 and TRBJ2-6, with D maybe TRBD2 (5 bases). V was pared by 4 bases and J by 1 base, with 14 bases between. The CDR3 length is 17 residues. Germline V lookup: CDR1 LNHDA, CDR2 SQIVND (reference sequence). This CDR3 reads CASSTAVLLSGANVLTF. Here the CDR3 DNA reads TGTGCCAGTAGTACAGCGGTTCTTTTGTCTGGGGCCAACGTCCTGACTTTC.

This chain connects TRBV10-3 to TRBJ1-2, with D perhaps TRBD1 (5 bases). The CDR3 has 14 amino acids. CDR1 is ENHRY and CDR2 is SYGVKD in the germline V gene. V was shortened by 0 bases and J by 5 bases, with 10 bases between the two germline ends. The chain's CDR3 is CAISESFDSYGYTF. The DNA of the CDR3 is TGTGCCATCAGTGAGTCGTTCGACAGTTATGGCTACACCTTC.

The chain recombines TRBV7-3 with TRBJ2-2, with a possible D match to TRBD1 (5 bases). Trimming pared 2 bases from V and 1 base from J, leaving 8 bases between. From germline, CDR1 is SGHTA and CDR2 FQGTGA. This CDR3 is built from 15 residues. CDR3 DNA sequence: TGTGCCAGCAGCTTAGGGCAGGGGAACACCGGGGAGCTGTTTTTT. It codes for CASSLGQGNTGELFF.

CDR3 loop: CASSSTIGGGYGYTF. CDR3 nucleotide sequence: TGTGCCAGCAGCTCCACAATCGGGGGGGGCTATGGCTACACCTTC. The V gene is TRBV5-5, the J gene TRBJ1-2; weak D call: TRBD1 (5 bases). Germline-derived CDR1 and CDR2 are SGHKS and YYEKEE (reference sequence). The V end lost 3 bases, the J end lost 4 bases, and 16 bases lay between the germline ends. This CDR3 is built from 15 residues.

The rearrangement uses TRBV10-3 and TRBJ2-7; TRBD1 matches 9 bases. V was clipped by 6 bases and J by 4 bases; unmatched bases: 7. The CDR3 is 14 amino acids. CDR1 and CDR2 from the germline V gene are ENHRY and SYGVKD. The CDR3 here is CAIRPGQGDYEQYF. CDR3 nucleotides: TGTGCCATCAGACCGGGACAGGGAGATTACGAGCAGTACTTC.

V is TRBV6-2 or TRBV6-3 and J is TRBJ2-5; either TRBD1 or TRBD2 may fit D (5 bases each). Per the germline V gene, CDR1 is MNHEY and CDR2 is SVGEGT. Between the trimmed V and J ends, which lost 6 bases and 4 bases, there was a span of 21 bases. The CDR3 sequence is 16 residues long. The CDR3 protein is CASSRPGPPGRETQYF. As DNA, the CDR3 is TGTGCCAGCAGCCGGCCGGGACCACCCGGGCGAGAGACCCAGTACTTC.

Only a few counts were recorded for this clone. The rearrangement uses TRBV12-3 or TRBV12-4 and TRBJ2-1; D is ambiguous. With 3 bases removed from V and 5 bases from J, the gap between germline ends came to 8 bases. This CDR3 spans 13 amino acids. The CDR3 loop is CASSFKSHNEQFF. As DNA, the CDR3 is TGTGCCAGCAGTTTTAAGTCCCACAATGAGCAGTTCTTC.

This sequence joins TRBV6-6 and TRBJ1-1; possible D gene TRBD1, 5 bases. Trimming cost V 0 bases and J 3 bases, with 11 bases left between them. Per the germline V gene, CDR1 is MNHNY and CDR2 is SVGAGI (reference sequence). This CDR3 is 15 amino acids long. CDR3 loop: CASSYSPQGDTEAFF. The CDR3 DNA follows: TGTGCCAGCAGTTACTCACCCCAGGGCGACACTGAAGCTTTCTTT.

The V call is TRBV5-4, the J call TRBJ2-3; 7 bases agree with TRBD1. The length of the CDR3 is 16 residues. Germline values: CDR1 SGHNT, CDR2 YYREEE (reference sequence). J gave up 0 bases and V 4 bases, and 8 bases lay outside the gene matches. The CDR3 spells CASSTKTGFSTDTQYF. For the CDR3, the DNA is TGTGCCAGCAGCACAAAGACAGGGTTTAGCACAGATACGCAGTATTTT.

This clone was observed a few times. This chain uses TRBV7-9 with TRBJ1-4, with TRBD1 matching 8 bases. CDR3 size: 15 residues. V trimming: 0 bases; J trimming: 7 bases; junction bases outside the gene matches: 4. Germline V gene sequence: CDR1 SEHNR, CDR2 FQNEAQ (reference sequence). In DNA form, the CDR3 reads TGTGCCAGCAGCTTAGCCGACAGGGGTACTGAAAAACTGTTTTTT. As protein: CASSLADRGTEKLFF.

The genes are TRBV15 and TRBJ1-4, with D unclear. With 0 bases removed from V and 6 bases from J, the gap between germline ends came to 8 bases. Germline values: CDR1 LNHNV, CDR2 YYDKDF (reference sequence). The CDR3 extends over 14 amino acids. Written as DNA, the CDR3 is TGTGCCACCAGCAGAGATGTGCCATATGAAAAACTGTTTTTT. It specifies CATSRDVPYEKLFF.

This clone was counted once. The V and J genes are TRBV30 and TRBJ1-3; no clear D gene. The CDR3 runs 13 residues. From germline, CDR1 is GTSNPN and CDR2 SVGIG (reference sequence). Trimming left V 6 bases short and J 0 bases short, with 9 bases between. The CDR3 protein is CACQISSGNTIYF. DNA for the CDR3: TGTGCCTGCCAGATATCCTCTGGAAACACCATATATTTT.